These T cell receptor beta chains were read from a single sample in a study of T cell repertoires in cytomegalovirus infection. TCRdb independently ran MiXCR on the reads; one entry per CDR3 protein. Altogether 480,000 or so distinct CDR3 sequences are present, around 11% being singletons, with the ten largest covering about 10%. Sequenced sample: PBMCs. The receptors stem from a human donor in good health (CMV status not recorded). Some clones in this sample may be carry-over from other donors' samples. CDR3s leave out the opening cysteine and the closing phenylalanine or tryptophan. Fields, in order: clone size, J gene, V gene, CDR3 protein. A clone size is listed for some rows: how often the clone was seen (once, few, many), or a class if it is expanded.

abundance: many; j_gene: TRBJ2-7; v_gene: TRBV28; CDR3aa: ASSLLGPGGATEQY
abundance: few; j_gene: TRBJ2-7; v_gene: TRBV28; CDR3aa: ASSTLPGQGIYEQY
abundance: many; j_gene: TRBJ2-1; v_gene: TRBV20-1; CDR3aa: SAAGQGDEQF
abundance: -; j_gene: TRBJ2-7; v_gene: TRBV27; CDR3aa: ASRAPGQGRLHTYEQY
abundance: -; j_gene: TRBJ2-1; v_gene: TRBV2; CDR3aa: ASSDSPLGEQF
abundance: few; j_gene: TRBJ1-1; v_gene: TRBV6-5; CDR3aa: ASSHRTRQGTEAF
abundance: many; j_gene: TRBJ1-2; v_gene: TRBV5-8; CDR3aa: ASSASTRGTYGYT
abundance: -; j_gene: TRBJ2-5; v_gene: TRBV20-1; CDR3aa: SARQTEETQY
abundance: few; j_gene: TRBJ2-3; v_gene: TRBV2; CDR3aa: ASSHLPTDTQY
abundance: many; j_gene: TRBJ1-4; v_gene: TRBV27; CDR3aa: ASRGPPGKLF
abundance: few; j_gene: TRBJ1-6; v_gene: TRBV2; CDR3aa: ASRRGTGGNGDSPLH
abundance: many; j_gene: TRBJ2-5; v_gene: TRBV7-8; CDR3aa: ASSDGSPPETQY
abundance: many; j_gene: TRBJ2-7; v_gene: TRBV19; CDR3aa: ASRLAGGPYEQY
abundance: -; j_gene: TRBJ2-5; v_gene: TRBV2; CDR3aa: ASTQGVEGETQY
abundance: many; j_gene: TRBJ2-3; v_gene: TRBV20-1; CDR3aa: SARLAPGRTDTQY
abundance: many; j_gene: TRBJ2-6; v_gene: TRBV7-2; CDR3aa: ASSRGGSGANVLT
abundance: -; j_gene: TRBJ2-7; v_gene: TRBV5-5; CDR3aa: ASSLVDRATYEQY
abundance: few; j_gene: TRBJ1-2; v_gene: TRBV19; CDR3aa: ASTSTGTDGYT
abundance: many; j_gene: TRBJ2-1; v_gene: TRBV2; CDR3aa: ASREDRDEQF
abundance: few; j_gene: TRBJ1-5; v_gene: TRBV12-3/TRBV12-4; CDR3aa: ASSLQAGTGDQPQH
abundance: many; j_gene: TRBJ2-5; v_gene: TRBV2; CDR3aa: ASSVGRDQETQY
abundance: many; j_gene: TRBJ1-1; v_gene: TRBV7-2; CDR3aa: ASRSRREGVNTEAF
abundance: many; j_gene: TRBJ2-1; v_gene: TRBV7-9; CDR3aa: ASSSETGTSGLGQF
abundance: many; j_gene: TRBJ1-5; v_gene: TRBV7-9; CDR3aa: ASSSQIGAGPSNQPQH
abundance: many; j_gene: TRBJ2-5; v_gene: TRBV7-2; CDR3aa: ASSFGPEGEETQY
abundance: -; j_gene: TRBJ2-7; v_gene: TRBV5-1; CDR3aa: ASSLATSGGYEQY
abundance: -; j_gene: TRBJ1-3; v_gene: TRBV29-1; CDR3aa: SVGAGSSGNTIY
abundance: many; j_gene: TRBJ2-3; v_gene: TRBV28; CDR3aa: ASSWTGGTDTQY